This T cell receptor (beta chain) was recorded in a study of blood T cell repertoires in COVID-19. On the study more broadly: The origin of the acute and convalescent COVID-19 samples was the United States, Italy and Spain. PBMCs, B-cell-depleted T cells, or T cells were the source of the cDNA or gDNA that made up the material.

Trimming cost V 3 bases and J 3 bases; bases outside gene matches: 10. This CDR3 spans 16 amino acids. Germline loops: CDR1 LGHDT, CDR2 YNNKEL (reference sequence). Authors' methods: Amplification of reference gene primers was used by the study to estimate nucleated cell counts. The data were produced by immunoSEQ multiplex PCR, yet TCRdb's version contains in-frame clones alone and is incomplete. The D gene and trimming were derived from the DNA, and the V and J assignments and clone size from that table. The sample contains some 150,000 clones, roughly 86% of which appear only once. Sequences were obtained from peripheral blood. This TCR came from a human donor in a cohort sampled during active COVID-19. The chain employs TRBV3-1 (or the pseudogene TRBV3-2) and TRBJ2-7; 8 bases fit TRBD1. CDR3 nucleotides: TGTGCCAGCAGCCACCAGGGGACAGGTATTAACTACGAGCAGTACTTC. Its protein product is CASSHQGTGINYEQYF.